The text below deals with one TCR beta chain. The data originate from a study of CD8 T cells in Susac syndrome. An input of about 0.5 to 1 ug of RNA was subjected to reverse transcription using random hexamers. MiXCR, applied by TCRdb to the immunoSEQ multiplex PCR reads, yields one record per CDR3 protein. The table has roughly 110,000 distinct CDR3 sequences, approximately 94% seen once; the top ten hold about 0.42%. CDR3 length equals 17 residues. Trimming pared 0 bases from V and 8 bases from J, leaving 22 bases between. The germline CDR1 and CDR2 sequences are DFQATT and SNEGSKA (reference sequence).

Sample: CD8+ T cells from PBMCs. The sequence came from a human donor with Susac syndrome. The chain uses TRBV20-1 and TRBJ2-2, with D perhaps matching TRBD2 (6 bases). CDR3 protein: CSARDSLRASDYGELFF. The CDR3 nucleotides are TGCAGTGCTAGAGATTCCCTGAGGGCTAGCGACTATGGGGAGCTGTTTTTT.